This record covers a single T cell receptor (beta chain). The target antigen is unknown. TCRdb's table, derived via immunoSEQ multiplex PCR, lists solely in-frame clones and lacks some. The top ten clones hold 0.35% of a sample with 55,000 to 65,000 clones, nearly 90% of them seen once. These data originate in a study of OX40 agonist ivuxolimab in advanced cancers. Study-level background: With a range of about 23 to 85, age averaged about 58 years, and around 83% were male.

This CDR3 has 15 amino acids. Per the germline V gene, CDR1 is LNHDA and CDR2 is SQIVND (reference sequence). V lost 4 bases and J lost 6; bases outside the gene matches: 5. Study outcomes and limitations: With doses of 0.1-3.0 mg/kg, partial responders showed among the lowest clonal expansion. At 0.1 to 3.0 mg/kg and by week 6, clonal expansion occurred in CD4+ and CD8+ blood T cells.

The starting material was CD4+ or CD8+ T cells sorted from blood, obtained in a trial of the OX40 agonist ivuxolimab. The rearrangement uses TRBV19 and TRBJ2-2; TRBD2 agrees at 10 bases. This receptor was taken from an adult with an advanced solid tumor such as melanoma, head and neck, liver or kidney cancer. This CDR3 reads CASSSLAGVPGELFF. In DNA form, the CDR3 reads TGTGCCAGTAGTAGTCTAGCGGGGGTGCCCGGGGAGCTGTTTTTT. The full variable domain, its missing parts supplied by reference TRBV19 and TRBJ2-2, is DGGITQSPKYLFRKEGQNVTLSCEQNLNHDAMYWYRQDPGQGLRLIYYSQIVNDFQKGDIAEGYSVSREKKESFPLTVTSAQKNPTAFYLCASSSLAGVPGELFFGEGSRLTVL.